Presented here are 19 T cell receptor beta chains from one specimen sequenced in a study of blood T cell repertoires in COVID-19. Sequenced by immunoSEQ multiplex PCR; TCRdb stores in-frame clones only, minus some. The top ten clones hold 1.8% of a sample with 80,000 to 95,000 clones, roughly nine tenths of them seen once. The specimen sequenced was peripheral blood. The receptors here all came from a human donor with active COVID-19. The donor label of this sample is uncertain.

The chain combines TRBV6-2 or TRBV6-3 with TRBJ1-1; weak D call: TRBD1 (6 bases). Trimming left V 4 bases short and J 1 base short, with 16 bases between. CDR3 length: 16 amino acids. Germline CDR1 is MNHEY and CDR2 is SVGEGT. The CDR3, as DNA: TGTGCCAGCAGTTTTCACGGGGGGCAACCGAACACTGAAGCTTTCTTT. This codes for CASSFHGGQPNTEAFF.

V gene TRBV28 combines with J gene TRBJ2-7, with D perhaps matching TRBD2 (5 bases). V was shortened by 7 bases and J by 3 bases, with 10 bases between the two germline ends. The CDR3 covers 12 residues. Per the germline V gene, CDR1 is MDHEN and CDR2 is SYDVKM. The CDR3 reads CASTGFLYEQYF. Written as DNA, the CDR3 is TGTGCCAGCACGGGGTTCCTCTACGAGCAGTACTTC.

The chain joins TRBV7-3 to TRBJ2-1, with D possibly matching TRBD2 (5 bases). Between the trimmed V and J ends, which lost 5 bases and 6 bases, there was a span of 11 bases. CDR1 and CDR2 from the germline V gene are SGHTA and FQGTGA. The CDR3 spans 13 residues. The CDR3: CASSPARANEQFF. CDR3 in DNA: TGTGCCAGCAGCCCCGCGCGGGCCAATGAGCAGTTCTTC.

The DNA of the CDR3 is TGTGCCAGCAGCGTAGGAACCCAGAATGAAAAACTGTTTTTT. Amino acids: CASSVGTQNEKLFF. The rearrangement links TRBV9 to TRBJ1-4; D is uncertain. Germline V gives CDR1 SGDLS, CDR2 YYNGEE. With 0 bases removed from V and 5 bases from J, the gap between germline ends came to 8 bases. The CDR3 is 14 amino acids.

The rearrangement uses TRBV5-1 and TRBJ1-5, with no clear D. CDR3 length equals 14 residues. CDR1 is SGHRS, CDR2 YFSETQ, per germline. Trimming shortened V by 4 bases and J by 1 base, and 9 bases separated the two germline ends. The CDR3 loop reads CASSPGISNQPQHF. The CDR3 DNA follows: TGCGCCAGCAGCCCAGGAATCAGCAATCAGCCCCAGCATTTT.

The rearrangement links TRBV6-2 or TRBV6-3 to TRBJ2-1, with 16 bases matching TRBD2. Germline CDR1 and CDR2: MNHEY and SVGEGT. With 3 bases clipped from V and 3 bases from J, the junction kept 8 bases outside the gene matches. The CDR3 runs 19 residues. Here the CDR3 DNA reads TGTGCCAGCAGTTATCCGACCGGGACTAGCGGGGGGGTCTACAATGAGCAGTTCTTC. This sequence encodes CASSYPTGTSGGVYNEQFF.

This chain joins TRBV5-1 and TRBJ2-2, with 7 bases lining up with TRBD2. Trimming removed 0 bases from V and 0 bases from J; junction bases left unmatched: 2. The length of the CDR3 is 16 residues. The germline gives CDR1 SGHRS, CDR2 YFSETQ. Here the CDR3 reads CASSLVGGTNTGELFF. The CDR3 nucleotides read TGCGCCAGCAGCTTGGTCGGGGGGACGAACACCGGGGAGCTGTTTTTT.

V is TRBV6-6 and J is TRBJ2-2, with TRBD1 matching 8 bases. The germline V gene has CDR1 MNHNY and CDR2 SVGAGI (reference sequence). V lost 4 bases to trimming and J lost 3 bases; unmatched junction nucleotides: 7. The CDR3 totals 16 residues. DNA for the CDR3: TGTGCCAGCAGTTTCGGACAGGGCCGCGACACCGGGGAGCTGTTTTTT. The encoded protein is CASSFGQGRDTGELFF.

The chain links TRBV4-1 to TRBJ2-3; 7 positions agree with TRBD1. The CDR3 extends over 15 amino acids. Germline CDR1 reads MGHRA; CDR2 reads YSYEKL. The J segment lost 1 base and the V segment lost 5 bases, leaving 6 bases of the junction unmatched. CDR3 residues: CASSKAGTGTDTQYF. As DNA, the CDR3 is TGCGCCAGCAGCAAAGCCGGGACAGGCACAGATACGCAGTATTTT.

The V gene is TRBV3-1 (or the pseudogene TRBV3-2), the J gene TRBJ2-7; 7 nucleotides line up with TRBD1. The V segment lost 1 base and the J segment 1 base; nucleotides outside the gene matches: 1. Germline-derived CDR1 and CDR2 are LGHDT and YNNKEL (reference sequence). The CDR3 loop spans 14 amino acids. The CDR3 protein is CASSQGQGSYEQYF. The CDR3 nucleotides are TGTGCCAGCAGCCAAGGACAGGGATCCTACGAGCAGTACTTC.

CDR3 region: CASSLVLAGAEQYF. In DNA form, the CDR3 reads TGCGCCAGCAGCTTGGTCCTAGCGGGGGCCGAGCAGTACTTC. The chain employs TRBV5-1 and TRBJ2-7; 10 nucleotides align to TRBD2. The CDR3 length is 14 residues. The germline gives CDR1 SGHRS, CDR2 YFSETQ. After removal of 0 bases from V and 6 bases from J, the junction contained 3 bases not matched to a gene.

The genes are TRBV2 and TRBJ2-3, with 7 nucleotides matching TRBD2. With 10 bases clipped from V and 4 bases from J, the junction kept 14 bases outside the gene matches. CDR1 is SNHLY, CDR2 FYNNEI, per germline. The CDR3 is made up of 15 amino acids. The CDR3 DNA follows: TGTGCCACCCAAAGGGGACTACCCAGGCCAGATACGCAGTATTTT. This translates into CATQRGLPRPDTQYF.

This clone was observed a handful of times. The rearrangement joins TRBV6-1 to TRBJ1-2; TRBD1 aligns across 9 bases. V shed 3 bases and J 3 bases; nucleotides not matched to a gene: 2. CDR1 and CDR2 from the germline V gene are MNHNS and SASEGT. The CDR3 loop spans 14 amino acids. The CDR3 DNA follows: TGTGCCAGCAGTGAGACAGGGGGGGACTATGGCTACACCTTC. Translated, it gives CASSETGGDYGYTF.

The J gene is TRBJ2-6, the V gene TRBV15; 10 bases line up with TRBD1. V shed 4 bases and J 4 bases; nucleotides not matched to a gene: 7. The CDR3 totals 17 residues. Looked up from germline, CDR1 is LNHNV and CDR2 is YYDKDF (reference sequence). The CDR3 nucleotides are TGTGCCACCAGCACGGGACAGGGGTCTTTCGGGGCCAACGTCCTGACTTTC. Translation: CATSTGQGSFGANVLTF. Full variable domain (missing parts from reference TRBV15 and TRBJ2-6): DAMVIQNPRYQVTQFGKPVTLSCSQTLNHNVMYWYQQKSSQAPKLLFHYYDKDFNNEADTPDNFQSRRPNTSFCFLDIRSPGLGDTAMYLCATSTGQGSFGANVLTFGAGSRLTVL.

This chain uses TRBV23-1 with TRBJ1-2; 9 bases line up with TRBD1. TRBV23-1 is given ORF status, its function remaining uncertain. This CDR3 is 14 amino acids long. J lost 2 bases, V lost 6 bases, and 4 bases had no gene match. The CDR3 DNA reads as TGCGCCAGCAGCCACAGGGGGCAGAACTATGGCTACACCTTC. Translating it yields CASSHRGQNYGYTF.

The rearrangement joins TRBV6-1 to TRBJ1-4; 9 nucleotides match TRBD1. This CDR3 contains 15 residues. Per germline, CDR1 MNHNS and CDR2 SASEGT. Trimming at V came to 3 bases and at J to 8 bases, leaving 7 bases not matched to a gene. The CDR3 DNA reads TGTGCCAGCAGTGATCCGACAGGGGGAGGCGAAAAACTGTTTTTT. Its protein product is CASSDPTGGGEKLFF.

This clone was seen repeatedly, ten times or more. The chain combines TRBV28 with TRBJ2-7; D perhaps matches TRBD1 (6 bases). V was clipped by 5 bases and J by 4 bases, with 18 bases between them. This CDR3 has 15 amino acids. Germline V lookup: CDR1 MDHEN, CDR2 SYDVKM. CDR3 loop: CASSPSGAAPYEQYF. The CDR3 DNA reads as TGTGCCAGCAGTCCCTCAGGGGCCGCCCCGTACGAGCAGTACTTC.

The V and J genes are TRBV11-2 and TRBJ2-7; perhaps TRBD1 as D (6 bases). Germline assignment: CDR1 SGHAT and CDR2 FQNNGV. V lost 3 bases, J lost 2 bases, and 11 bases lay in between. This CDR3 region has 14 residues. In DNA, the CDR3 is TGTGCCAGCAGCTTCGGCAGGGGAGCCTACGAGCAGTACTTC. It is translated as CASSFGRGAYEQYF.

The chain recombines TRBV5-1 with TRBJ2-7; D might be TRBD1 (5 bases). CDR1 SGHRS and CDR2 YFSETQ come from the germline V gene. V dropped 0 bases and J dropped 0 bases, with 10 bases sitting between them. The CDR3 extends over 15 amino acids. The CDR3 here is CASSLDYRSSYEQYF. CDR3 sequence (DNA): TGCGCCAGCAGCTTGGATTACAGGAGCTCCTACGAGCAGTACTTC.